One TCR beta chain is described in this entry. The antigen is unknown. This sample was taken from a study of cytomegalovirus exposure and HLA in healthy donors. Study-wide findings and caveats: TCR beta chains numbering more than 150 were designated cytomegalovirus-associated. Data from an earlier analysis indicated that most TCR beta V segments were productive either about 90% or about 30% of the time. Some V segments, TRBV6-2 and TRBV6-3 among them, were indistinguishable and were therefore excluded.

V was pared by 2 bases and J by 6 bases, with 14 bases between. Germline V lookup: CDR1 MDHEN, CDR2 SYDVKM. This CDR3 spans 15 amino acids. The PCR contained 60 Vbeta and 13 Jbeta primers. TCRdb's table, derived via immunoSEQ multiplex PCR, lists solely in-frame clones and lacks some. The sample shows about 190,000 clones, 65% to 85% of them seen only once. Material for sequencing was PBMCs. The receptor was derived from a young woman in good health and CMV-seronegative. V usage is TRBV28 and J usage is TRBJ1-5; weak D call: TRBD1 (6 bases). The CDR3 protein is CASSLSGRGIQPQHF. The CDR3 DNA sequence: TGTGCCAGCAGTTTAAGCGGCAGGGGAATTCAGCCCCAGCATTTT.